This TCR beta chain was profiled in a study of blood T cell repertoires in COVID-19. About the research overall: COVID-19 samples, acute and convalescent, were from the United States, Italy and Spain.

The CDR3 contains 16 residues. Germline CDR1 KGHDR, CDR2 SFDVKD. The ends were cut back, 4 bases at V and 7 bases at J, with 19 bases in the middle. Profiled with immunoSEQ multiplex PCR; TCRdb holds only in-frame clones, not every one. The data show around 68,000 clones, around nine tenths seen once. The sequencing sample was made of peripheral blood. The chain carries TRBV24-1 and TRBJ1-5, with no clear D. The receptor was derived from a human donor in a cohort sampled during active COVID-19. CDR3 protein: CATSDPSEGNRQPQHF. The CDR3 coding sequence is TGTGCCACCAGTGACCCCTCCGAGGGCAATAGACAGCCCCAGCATTTT.